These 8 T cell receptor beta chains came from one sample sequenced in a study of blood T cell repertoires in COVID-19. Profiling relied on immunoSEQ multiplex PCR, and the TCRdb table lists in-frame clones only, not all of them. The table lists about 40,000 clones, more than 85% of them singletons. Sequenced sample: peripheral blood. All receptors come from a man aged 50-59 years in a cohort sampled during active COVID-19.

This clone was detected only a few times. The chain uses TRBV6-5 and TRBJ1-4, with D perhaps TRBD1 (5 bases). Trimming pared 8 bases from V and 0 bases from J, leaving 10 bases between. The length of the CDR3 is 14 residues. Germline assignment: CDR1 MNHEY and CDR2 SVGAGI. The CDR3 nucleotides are TGTGCCAGCGCCCAGGGTTCAACTAATGAAAAACTGTTTTTT. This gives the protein CASAQGSTNEKLFF.

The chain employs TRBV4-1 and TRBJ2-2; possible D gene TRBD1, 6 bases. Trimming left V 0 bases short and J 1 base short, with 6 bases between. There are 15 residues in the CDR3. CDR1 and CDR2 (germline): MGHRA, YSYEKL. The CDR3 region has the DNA TGCGCCAGCAGCCAAGAGGACAGGAACACCGGGGAGCTGTTTTTT. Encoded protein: CASSQEDRNTGELFF.

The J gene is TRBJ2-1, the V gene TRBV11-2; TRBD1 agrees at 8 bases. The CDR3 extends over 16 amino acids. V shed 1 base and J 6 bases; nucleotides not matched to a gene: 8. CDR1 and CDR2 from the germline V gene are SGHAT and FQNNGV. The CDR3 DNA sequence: TGTGCCAGCAGCTTAGCAGCAGGGGGCGCGTTCAATGAGCAGTTCTTC. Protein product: CASSLAAGGAFNEQFF.

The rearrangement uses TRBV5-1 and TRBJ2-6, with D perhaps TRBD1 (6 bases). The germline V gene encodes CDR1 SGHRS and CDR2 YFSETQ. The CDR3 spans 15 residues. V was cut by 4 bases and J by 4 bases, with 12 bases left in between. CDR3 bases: TGCGCCAGCAGCCCCTGGACAGACGGGGCCAACGTCCTGACTTTC. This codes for CASSPWTDGANVLTF. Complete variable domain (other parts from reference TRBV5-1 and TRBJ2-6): KAGVTQTPRYLIKTRGQQVTLSCSPISGHRSVSWYQQTPGQGLQFLFEYFSETQRNKGNFPGRFSGRQFSNSRSEMNVSTLELGDSALYLCASSPWTDGANVLTFGAGSRLTVL.

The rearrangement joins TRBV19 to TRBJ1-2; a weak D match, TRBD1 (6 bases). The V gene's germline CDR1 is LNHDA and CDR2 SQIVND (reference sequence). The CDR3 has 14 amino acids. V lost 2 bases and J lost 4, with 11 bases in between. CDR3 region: CASSINGRGYGYTF. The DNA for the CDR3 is TGTGCCAGTAGTATAAACGGCAGGGGCTATGGCTACACCTTC.

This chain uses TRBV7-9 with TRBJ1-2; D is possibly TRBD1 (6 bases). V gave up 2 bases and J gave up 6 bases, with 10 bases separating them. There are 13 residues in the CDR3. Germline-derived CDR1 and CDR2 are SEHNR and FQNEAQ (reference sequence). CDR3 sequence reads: CASSLRGIHGYTF. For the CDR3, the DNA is TGTGCCAGCAGCTTAAGGGGGATTCATGGCTACACCTTC. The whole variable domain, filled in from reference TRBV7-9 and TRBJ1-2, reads DTGVSQNPRHKITKRGQNVTFRCDPISEHNRLYWYRQTLGQGPEFLTYFQNEAQLEKSRLLSDRFSAERPKGSFSTLEIQRTEQGDSAMYLCASSLRGIHGYTFGSGTRLTVV.

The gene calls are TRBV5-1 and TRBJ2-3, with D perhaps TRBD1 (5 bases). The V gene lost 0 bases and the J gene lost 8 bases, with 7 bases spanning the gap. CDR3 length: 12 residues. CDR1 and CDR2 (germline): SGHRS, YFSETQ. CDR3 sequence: CASSLGDSTQYF. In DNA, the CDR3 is TGCGCCAGCAGCTTGGGTGACAGTACGCAGTATTTT.

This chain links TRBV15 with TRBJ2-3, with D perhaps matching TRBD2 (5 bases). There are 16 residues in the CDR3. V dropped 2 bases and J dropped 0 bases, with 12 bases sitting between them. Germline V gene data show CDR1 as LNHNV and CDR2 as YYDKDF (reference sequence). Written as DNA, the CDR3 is TGTGCCACCAGCAGATCGGGATTGGGGAGCACAGATACGCAGTATTTT. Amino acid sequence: CATSRSGLGSTDTQYF.